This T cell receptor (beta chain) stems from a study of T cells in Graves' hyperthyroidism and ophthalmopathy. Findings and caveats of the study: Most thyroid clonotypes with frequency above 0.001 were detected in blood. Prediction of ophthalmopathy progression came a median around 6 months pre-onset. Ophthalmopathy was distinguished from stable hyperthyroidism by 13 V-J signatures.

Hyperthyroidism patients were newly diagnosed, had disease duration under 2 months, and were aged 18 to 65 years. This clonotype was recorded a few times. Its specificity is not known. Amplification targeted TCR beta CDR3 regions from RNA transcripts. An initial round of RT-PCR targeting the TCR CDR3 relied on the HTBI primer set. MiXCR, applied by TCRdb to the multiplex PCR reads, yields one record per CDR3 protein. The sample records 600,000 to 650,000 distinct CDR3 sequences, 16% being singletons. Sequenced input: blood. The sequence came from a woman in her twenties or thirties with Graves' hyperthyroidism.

The CDR3: CASSIRLPRDNEQFF. The CDR3 nucleotides read TGTGCCAGTAGTATTAGGCTACCCCGGGACAATGAGCAGTTCTTC. V usage is TRBV19 and J usage is TRBJ2-1, with D unresolved. Germline V CDR1 and CDR2: LNHDA, SQIVND (reference sequence). CDR3 length: 15 amino acids. Trimming shortened V by 3 bases and J by 5 bases, and 14 bases separated the two germline ends.